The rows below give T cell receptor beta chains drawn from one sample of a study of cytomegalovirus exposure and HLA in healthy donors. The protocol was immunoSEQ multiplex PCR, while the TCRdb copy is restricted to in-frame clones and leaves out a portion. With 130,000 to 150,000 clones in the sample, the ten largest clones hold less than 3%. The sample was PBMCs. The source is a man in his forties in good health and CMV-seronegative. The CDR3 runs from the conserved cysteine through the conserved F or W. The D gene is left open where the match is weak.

CDR3nt: TGCAGCGTCTCGGAGACAGCAGGGGAAAAACTGTTTTTT
CDR3aa: CSVSETAGEKLFF
v_gene: TRBV29-1
j_gene: TRBJ1-4
d_gene: NA

CDR3nt: TGTGCCAGCAGCTGGACTAGCGGGGGGGCCTACGAGCAGTACTTC
CDR3aa: CASSWTSGGAYEQYF
v_gene: TRBV7-2
j_gene: TRBJ2-7
d_gene: TRBD2

CDR3nt: TGTGCCAGCTCACCCCGGGACTCTCCAGGCACCGGGGAGCTGTTTTTT
CDR3aa: CASSPRDSPGTGELFF
v_gene: TRBV18
j_gene: TRBJ2-2
d_gene: NA

CDR3nt: TGTGCCAGCAGCATAGGAGGGAAGACTGGAAACACCATATATTTT
CDR3aa: CASSIGGKTGNTIYF
v_gene: TRBV6-5
j_gene: TRBJ1-3
d_gene: NA

CDR3nt: TGTGCCAGCAGCGCCGATGGAGGGGCGACTACTACAGATACGCAGTATTTT
CDR3aa: CASSADGGATTTDTQYF
v_gene: TRBV9
j_gene: TRBJ2-3
d_gene: NA

CDR3nt: TGTGCCAGCAGCCGGGAGGGGAACACTGAAGCTTTCTTT
CDR3aa: CASSREGNTEAFF
v_gene: TRBV7-2
j_gene: TRBJ1-1
d_gene: NA

CDR3nt: TGTGCCAGCAGCCCTGGGACAGGGACCATATATTTT
CDR3aa: CASSPGTGTIYF
v_gene: TRBV7-9
j_gene: TRBJ1-3
d_gene: TRBD1

CDR3nt: TGTGCCAGCAGCTCCGGGACAGCCTATGGCTACACCTTC
CDR3aa: CASSSGTAYGYTF
v_gene: TRBV7-9
j_gene: TRBJ1-2
d_gene: TRBD1

CDR3nt: TGTGCCAGCAGCTTACTGGCGTTCGGACAGGGGGCTTATGGCTACACCTTC
CDR3aa: CASSLLAFGQGAYGYTF
v_gene: TRBV7-2
j_gene: TRBJ1-2
d_gene: TRBD1

CDR3nt: TGCAGCGTGGGATGGCCTAGCGGAAGCGAGCAGTACTTC
CDR3aa: CSVGWPSGSEQYF
v_gene: TRBV29-1
j_gene: TRBJ2-7
d_gene: TRBD2

CDR3nt: TGTGCCAGCAGCTTTCAGGGGATCACCGGGGAGCTGTTTTTT
CDR3aa: CASSFQGITGELFF
v_gene: TRBV5-4
j_gene: TRBJ2-2
d_gene: NA

CDR3nt: TGTGCCAGCAGCTTGGAGTGGAGTGAGCAGTTCTTC
CDR3aa: CASSLEWSEQFF
v_gene: TRBV5-5
j_gene: TRBJ2-1
d_gene: NA

CDR3nt: TGTGCTAGTGGCCGGGGACAGGGGAATTCACCCCTCCACTTT
CDR3aa: CASGRGQGNSPLHF
v_gene: TRBV12-5
j_gene: TRBJ1-6
d_gene: TRBD1

CDR3nt: TGTGCCAGCAGCTTGGCGGGCGGGGGGGCGGATACGCAGTATTTT
CDR3aa: CASSLAGGGADTQYF
v_gene: TRBV5-4
j_gene: TRBJ2-3
d_gene: TRBD2

CDR3nt: TGTGCCAGCAGCTTATTGGGTCGTGGACTGCGAGAGACCCAGTACTTC
CDR3aa: CASSLLGRGLRETQYF
v_gene: TRBV7-2
j_gene: TRBJ2-5
d_gene: NA

CDR3nt: TGTGCCAGCAGCTCCATCCGCCTAGCGGGGCGGGGCACAGATACGCAGTATTTT
CDR3aa: CASSSIRLAGRGTDTQYF
v_gene: TRBV7-8
j_gene: TRBJ2-3
d_gene: TRBD2

CDR3nt: TGCGCCAGCAGCGCAACCGGGACAGGGCCCTATGGCTACACCTTC
CDR3aa: CASSATGTGPYGYTF
v_gene: TRBV4-3
j_gene: TRBJ1-2
d_gene: TRBD1

CDR3nt: TGTGCCAGCAGTTTTGATCCAGGTGCTTATGGCTACACCTTC
CDR3aa: CASSFDPGAYGYTF
v_gene: TRBV27
j_gene: TRBJ1-2
d_gene: NA

CDR3nt: TGCGCCAGCAGCTGGACAGGAACAACCTACGAGCAGTACTTC
CDR3aa: CASSWTGTTYEQYF
v_gene: TRBV5-1
j_gene: TRBJ2-7
d_gene: TRBD1

CDR3nt: TGTGCCAGCAGCTTAGAGACTAGCGGGGCTATGGAGCTGTTTTTT
CDR3aa: CASSLETSGAMELFF
v_gene: TRBV7-2
j_gene: TRBJ2-2
d_gene: TRBD2

CDR3nt: TGTGCCAGCAGCCGAGGGGGCGCGGGGCAGCCCCAGCATTTT
CDR3aa: CASSRGGAGQPQHF
v_gene: TRBV7-6
j_gene: TRBJ1-5
d_gene: TRBD1

CDR3nt: TGCGCCAGCAGCTTGAACCCGACTTCTAACTATGGCTACACCTTC
CDR3aa: CASSLNPTSNYGYTF
v_gene: TRBV5-1
j_gene: TRBJ1-2
d_gene: NA

CDR3nt: TGTGCCAGCAGCTCACCTAGCGGGGGGGCCTCTTACAATGAGCAGTTCTTC
CDR3aa: CASSSPSGGASYNEQFF
v_gene: TRBV9
j_gene: TRBJ2-1
d_gene: TRBD2

CDR3nt: TGTGCCAGCAGTGAAAAGGGTGGCGGGGAAGACATTCAGTACTTC
CDR3aa: CASSEKGGGEDIQYF
v_gene: TRBV6-4
j_gene: TRBJ2-4
d_gene: NA

CDR3nt: TGCGCCAGCAGCTTGGGGGACATGGGGATTAATTCACCCCTCCACTTT
CDR3aa: CASSLGDMGINSPLHF
v_gene: TRBV5-1
j_gene: TRBJ1-6
d_gene: NA

CDR3nt: TGCAGTGCTAGCGAGGGGGTGCAGTTCTTC
CDR3aa: CSASEGVQFF
v_gene: TRBV20-1
j_gene: TRBJ2-1
d_gene: NA

CDR3nt: TGTGCCAGCAGCGTAGGGACAGGGGCGGGGAACACTGAAGCTTTCTTT
CDR3aa: CASSVGTGAGNTEAFF
v_gene: TRBV9
j_gene: TRBJ1-1
d_gene: TRBD1

CDR3nt: TGCGCCAGCAGCCCTTCTTCAGGGGTTAACTATGGCTACACCTTC
CDR3aa: CASSPSSGVNYGYTF
v_gene: TRBV4-1
j_gene: TRBJ1-2
d_gene: NA

CDR3nt: TGCGCCAGCAGCTTGGACAACTCGGGAAAATATGGCTACACCTTC
CDR3aa: CASSLDNSGKYGYTF
v_gene: TRBV5-1
j_gene: TRBJ1-2
d_gene: NA

CDR3nt: TGTGCCAGTAGTTTGACCGGGAAACCAGGAAACCAGCCCCAGCATTTT
CDR3aa: CASSLTGKPGNQPQHF
v_gene: TRBV19
j_gene: TRBJ1-5
d_gene: NA

CDR3nt: TGCGCCAGCAGCCAAGATCCAGGGGCGGAAGAGACCCAGTACTTC
CDR3aa: CASSQDPGAEETQYF
v_gene: TRBV4-3
j_gene: TRBJ2-5
d_gene: NA

CDR3nt: TGTGCCAGCAGCCCCCGGACAGTTCCGAACACTGAAGCTTTCTTT
CDR3aa: CASSPRTVPNTEAFF
v_gene: TRBV11-2
j_gene: TRBJ1-1
d_gene: NA

CDR3nt: TGTGCCACCAGCTACGACAGGGTCGGTGGAAACACCATATATTTT
CDR3aa: CATSYDRVGGNTIYF
v_gene: TRBV15
j_gene: TRBJ1-3
d_gene: TRBD1